This T cell receptor beta chain was documented in a study of T-cell reconstitution after alpha-beta-depleted transplantation in children. V was trimmed by 4 bases and J by 1 base, leaving 12 bases between them. CDR1 is SQVTM and CDR2 is ANQGSEA in the germline V gene. CDR3 length: 14 residues. Preparation of the TCRbeta library involved a method that used unique molecular identifiers. A single record per CDR3 protein comes from TCRdb applying MiXCR to the PCR reads. The sample holds just under 550,000 distinct CDR3 sequences, around 17% seen once. The sample in question was PBMCs from the stem cell graft donor, obtained from the stem cell graft. The clonotype was recovered from a human donor who donated a stem cell graft to a child with acute lymphoblastic leukemia. This chain connects TRBV29-1 to TRBJ2-3; perhaps TRBD2 as D (6 bases). CDR3 sequence reads: CSVVPSVRTDTQYF. For the CDR3, the DNA is TGCAGCGTTGTTCCTAGCGTCCGCACAGATACGCAGTATTTT.